This TCR beta chain stems from a study of shared clonotypes between healthy human individuals. Regarding the study as a whole: Donors were few, which limited the genetic and exposure-history diversity represented.

The investigators split CD4+ cells into a CD45RA+ naive subset and a CD45RA-negative memory subset. Trimming at V came to 5 bases and at J to 6 bases, leaving 4 bases not matched to a gene. Germline V gives CDR1 SGHRS, CDR2 YFSETQ. The CDR3 is made up of 13 amino acids. A word on this clone: As yet, its antigen is unknown. Within the sample, other DNA sequences also encode this same CDR3.

Data came from immunoSEQ multiplex PCR; TCRdb stores just in-frame clones and leaves some out. This table has over a million clones, 95% to 99% appearing once. This clonotype was sampled from a man aged 25 to 40 in good health. Material for sequencing was naive CD4+ T cells sorted from blood. Specified subset: CD45RA+ positively selected. The rearrangement links TRBV5-1 to TRBJ2-2, with 7 bases fitting TRBD2. DNA for the CDR3: TGCGCCAGCAGTCCTAGCGGAGCCGGGGAGCTGTTTTTT. This codes for CASSPSGAGELFF.